Below, 9 T cell receptor beta chains from the same sample are listed, as sequenced in a study of blood T cells in healthy people across ages (dated by TCRdb to 2014 to 2015). The library was prepared using 5' RACE. For sequencing, an Illumina HiSeq 2500 was employed. The second PCR ran for roughly 7 to 12 cycles and used a J-beta primer mix along with a sample-barcoded 5' primer. TCRdb took the public reads, trimmed them with fastp at Q25, ran MiXCR for clone calling and kept in-frame beta chains. One record per CDR3 amino acid sequence lists the most common genes and DNA. This sample comprises roughly 650,000 distinct CDR3 sequences, about 34% of them detected only once. Clones ranked in the top ten supply about 16% of the sample. Sequenced input: blood. Receptors originate from a woman at least 80 years old in good health. Donor details come from another sample of the same person, matched by shared clones.

This clonotype was detected many times. V usage is TRBV28 and J usage is TRBJ1-2, with D perhaps matching TRBD1 (5 bases). Germline CDR1 is MDHEN and CDR2 is SYDVKM. CDR3 length: 15 amino acids. V was cut by 4 bases and J by 8 bases, with 20 bases left in between. The CDR3 sequence: CASSWRQGVVGGYTF. The CDR3 region has the DNA TGTGCCAGCAGTTGGAGGCAGGGCGTAGTAGGAGGCTACACCTTC.

The chain uses TRBV28 and TRBJ1-3; maybe TRBD1 (6 bases). The V end lost 6 bases, the J end lost 7 bases, and 19 bases lay between the germline ends. CDR3 size: 15 residues. The germline CDR1 and CDR2 sequences are MDHEN and SYDVKM. The CDR3 reads CASSIYTGRANTIYF. Written as DNA, the CDR3 is TGTGCCAGCAGCATTTACACAGGGAGAGCGAACACCATATATTTT.

V is TRBV19 and J is TRBJ2-5; possible D gene TRBD1, 6 bases. CDR1 and CDR2 from the germline V gene are LNHDA and SQIVND (reference sequence). V dropped 5 bases and J dropped 6 bases, with 13 bases sitting between them. The CDR3 has 13 amino acids. CDR3 coding DNA: TGTGCCAGTAGTCCCATCCAGGGGCAGACCCAGTACTTC. Encoded protein: CASSPIQGQTQYF.

This clonotype was detected ten times or more. The chain has TRBV6-1 and TRBJ2-1, with 7 nucleotides matching TRBD1. The CDR3 totals 14 residues. The V segment lost 5 bases and the J segment 1 base; nucleotides outside the gene matches: 2. Germline loops: CDR1 MNHNS, CDR2 SASEGT. The CDR3 nucleotides are TGTGCCAGCAGTTCGGGACAGTCCTACAATGAGCAGTTCTTC. It yields the protein CASSSGQSYNEQFF.

The V gene is TRBV5-6, the J gene TRBJ2-3; 11 bases fit TRBD2. The CDR3 extends over 17 amino acids. J was trimmed by 3 bases and V by 1 base; bases with no gene match: 7. From germline, CDR1 is SGHDT and CDR2 YYEEEE. CDR3 amino acids: CASSLRGSGGGTDTQYF. CDR3 coding DNA: TGTGCCAGCAGCTTGAGGGGTAGCGGGGGGGGTACAGATACGCAGTATTTT.

This clonotype was seen ten or more times. J is TRBJ2-1 and V is TRBV6-1, with 8 nucleotides matching TRBD2. The V gene end was trimmed by 8 bases and the J gene end by 10 bases; junction bases not matched to a gene: 7. The V gene's germline CDR1 is MNHNS and CDR2 SASEGT. This CDR3 is 12 amino acids long. The CDR3 protein is CASYRGGGEQFF. DNA for the CDR3: TGTGCCAGCTACCGGGGGGGCGGCGAGCAGTTCTTC.

The table lists this clonotype with many counts. J is TRBJ2-6 and V is TRBV25-1; D ambiguous. The germline CDR1 and CDR2 sequences are MGHDK and SYGVNS. This CDR3 has 16 amino acids. V lost 4 bases to trimming and J lost 0 bases, with 10 bases between them. The CDR3, as DNA: TGTGCCAGCAGTGGAATCCAGAGCTCTGGGGCCAACGTCCTGACTTTC. Translated: CASSGIQSSGANVLTF.

The chain uses TRBV30 and TRBJ2-7, with D perhaps TRBD2 (6 bases). The CDR3 has 15 amino acids. Trimming took 0 bases from V and 2 from J, leaving 14 bases between them. Germline V gene sequence: CDR1 GTSNPN, CDR2 SVGIG (reference sequence). In DNA, the CDR3 is TGTGCCTGGAGTGTACCAGGAGGGCGAACCTACGAGCAGTACTTC. Protein sequence: CAWSVPGGRTYEQYF.

The J gene is TRBJ2-2, the V gene TRBV2; no clear D gene. The CDR3 extends over 13 amino acids. V was pared by 0 bases and J by 8 bases, with 7 bases between. CDR1 is SNHLY and CDR2 is FYNNEI in the germline V gene. Written as DNA, the CDR3 is TGTGCCAGCAGTGAAGCAAGGGAAGGGGAGCTGTTTTTT. Translating gives CASSEAREGELFF.